This T cell receptor (beta chain) was recovered during a study of T-cell memory formation after mild COVID-19. At the level of the study: The two donors had largely donor-specific TCR clusters.

General study findings and limits: Second-wave clones that peaked on day 37 lacked confirmed SARS-CoV-2 specificity.

A 5'RACE reaction primed in the constant segment made cDNA libraries of TCR alpha and TCR beta, and these carried sample barcodes and UMIs. TCRdb reprocessed the 5' RACE reads with MiXCR, giving one entry per CDR3 protein. The sample shows approximately 60,000 distinct CDR3 sequences, over 8.5% of them seen only once. This clonotype was seen at least ten times. Its antigen is undetermined. Source material: PBMCs or a T cell subset sorted from them (not recorded which). This TCR was recovered from a man aged 18 to 29 who had mild COVID-19 (a few samples of this study predate the infection). Cell type and time point are not known.

Here the CDR3 DNA reads TGCAGTGCTAGAGAGGTGCGGGGCCAAGAGACCCAGTACTTC. This translates into CSAREVRGQETQYF. The V gene is TRBV20-1, the J gene TRBJ2-5; weak D call: TRBD2 (6 bases). This CDR3 has 14 amino acids. Germline V gene sequence: CDR1 DFQATT, CDR2 SNEGSKA (reference sequence). Trimming took 0 bases from V and 1 from J, leaving 9 bases between them.